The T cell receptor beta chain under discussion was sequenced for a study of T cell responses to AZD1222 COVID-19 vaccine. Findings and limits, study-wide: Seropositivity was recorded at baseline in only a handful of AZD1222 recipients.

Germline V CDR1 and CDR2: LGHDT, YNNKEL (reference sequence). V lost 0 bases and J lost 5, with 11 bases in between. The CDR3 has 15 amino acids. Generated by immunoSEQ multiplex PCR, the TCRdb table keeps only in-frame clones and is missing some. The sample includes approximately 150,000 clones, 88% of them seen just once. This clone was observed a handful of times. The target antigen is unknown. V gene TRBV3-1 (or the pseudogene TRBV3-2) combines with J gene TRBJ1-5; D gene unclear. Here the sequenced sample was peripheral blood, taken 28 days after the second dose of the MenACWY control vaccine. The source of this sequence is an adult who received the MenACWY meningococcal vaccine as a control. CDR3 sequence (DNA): TGTGCCAGCAGCCAAGATGGGCATCTTCATCAGCCCCAGCATTTT. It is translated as CASSQDGHLHQPQHF.